This TCR beta chain comes out of a study of beta chain features in type 1 diabetes. Study-level information: Examined across all samples were around 110,000,000 sorted cells.

Trimming cost V 6 bases and J 2 bases; bases outside gene matches: 13. Per the germline V gene, CDR1 is SQVTM and CDR2 is ANQGSEA. The CDR3 has 15 residues. Study results and caveats: There were fewer insertions and more deletions at the VDJ junctions of type 1 diabetes patients. Moderate but significant shortening of TCRB CDR3s was recorded in all four CD4+ subsets from Type 1 diabetes patients. Patients' naive, central memory and Treg TCRB repertoires seemed closer to one another than those of healthy donors.

Sorting with CD45RO/CCR7/CD25/CD127/CD95/CD27 yielded naive, central memory, regulatory and stem-like memory CD4+ cells. Sequenced material consisted of expressed TCRB transcripts (all of the isolated RNA was reverse transcribed). The protocol was immunoSEQ multiplex PCR, while the TCRdb copy is restricted to in-frame clones and leaves out a portion. The sample holds under 400,000 clones, around 13% seen once. Points on this clone: Its target is not known.

This chain links TRBV29-1 with TRBJ2-7, with TRBD2 identical over 7 bases. The sequencing sample was made of naive CD4+ T cells from blood. The clonotype comes from a woman aged 18-29 years with type 1 diabetes. The CDR3 DNA reads as TGCAGCGTAAACAGATGGGCGGGAGCCACCTACGAGCAGTACTTC. It is translated as CSVNRWAGATYEQYF.